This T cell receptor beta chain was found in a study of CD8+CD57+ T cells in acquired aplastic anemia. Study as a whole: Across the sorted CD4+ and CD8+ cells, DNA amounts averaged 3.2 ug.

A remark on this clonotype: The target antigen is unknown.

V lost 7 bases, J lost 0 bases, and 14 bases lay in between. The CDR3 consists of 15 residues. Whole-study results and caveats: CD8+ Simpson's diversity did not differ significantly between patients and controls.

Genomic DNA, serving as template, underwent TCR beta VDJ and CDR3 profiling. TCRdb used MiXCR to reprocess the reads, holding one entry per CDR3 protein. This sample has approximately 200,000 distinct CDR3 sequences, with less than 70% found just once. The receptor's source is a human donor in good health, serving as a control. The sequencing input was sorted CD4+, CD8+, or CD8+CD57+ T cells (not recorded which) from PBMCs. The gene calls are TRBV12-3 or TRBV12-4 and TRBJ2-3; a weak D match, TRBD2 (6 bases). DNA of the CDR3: TGTGCCAGCAATCCGAGCGGGCCGAGCACAGATACGCAGTATTTT. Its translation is CASNPSGPSTDTQYF.